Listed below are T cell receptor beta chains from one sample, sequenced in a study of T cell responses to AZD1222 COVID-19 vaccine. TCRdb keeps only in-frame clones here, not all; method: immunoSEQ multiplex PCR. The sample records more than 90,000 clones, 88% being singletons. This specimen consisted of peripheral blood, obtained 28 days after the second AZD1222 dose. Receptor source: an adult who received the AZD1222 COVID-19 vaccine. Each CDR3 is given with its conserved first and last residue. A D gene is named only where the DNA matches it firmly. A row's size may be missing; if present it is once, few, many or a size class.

TGCGCCAGCAGCTTGGTCGACACGCAGTATTTT	CASSLVDTQYF	TRBV5-1	-	-	TRBJ2-3
TGCGCCAGCAGTGGACAGTTCTCCTACGAGCAGTACTTC	CASSGQFSYEQYF	TRBV5-1	-	-	TRBJ2-7
TGTGCCAGCTCCATAGCGGGAGGCAATGAGCAGTTCTTC	CASSIAGGNEQFF	TRBV27	-	TRBD2	TRBJ2-1
TGCGCCAGCAGCTGGGACCTTAGGACTGAAGCTTTCTTT	CASSWDLRTEAFF	TRBV5-1	-	-	TRBJ1-1
TGCGCCAGCAGCCATGCAAAAGGGCTTGAGCAGTTCTTC	CASSHAKGLEQFF	TRBV4-1	-	-	TRBJ2-1
TGCGCCAGCAGTCAATCCCCGAGTCTCAGTGCCGGGGAGCTGTTTTTT	CASSQSPSLSAGELFF	TRBV23-1	-	-	TRBJ2-2
TGTGCCAGCAGTTGGGCAGGGGGCCGGGAAAAACTGTTTTTT	CASSWAGGREKLFF	TRBV27	once	TRBD1	TRBJ1-4
TGTGCCAGCAGTGAATCGGGCAGGGGGCACAACACCGGGGAGCTGTTTTTT	CASSESGRGHNTGELFF	TRBV25-1	-	TRBD1	TRBJ2-2
TGTGCCAGCAGTTTGGGGGTAGGGGGAACTGAAGCTTTCTTT	CASSLGVGGTEAFF	TRBV28	-	-	TRBJ1-1
TGTGCCAGCAGCAAAGAAGGGGGTTTCAATCAGCCCCAGCATTTT	CASSKEGGFNQPQHF	TRBV9	-	-	TRBJ1-5
TGTGCCAGCAGCCACCGTACGGGAGAGCAGTTCTTC	CASSHRTGEQFF	TRBV11-2	-	-	TRBJ2-1
TGTGCCAGCAGCCCCGAAGGGCCAGATACGCAGTATTTT	CASSPEGPDTQYF	TRBV12-3/TRBV12-4	once	-	TRBJ2-3
TGTGCCAGCAGCCCGGATGGACTTTCGACCTACGAGCAGTACTTC	CASSPDGLSTYEQYF	TRBV11-2	-	-	TRBJ2-7
TGTGCCAGCAGGTACATCGAGGGGACGCACCTCACCGGGGAGCTGTTTTTT	CASRYIEGTHLTGELFF	TRBV7-2	few	-	TRBJ2-2
TGCGCCAGCAGCGGGGGACAGGGGAGGCAAGAGACCCAGTACTTC	CASSGGQGRQETQYF	TRBV5-1	-	TRBD1	TRBJ2-5
TGTGCCAGCCAGGCCGCCGGGGACACCATATATTTT	CASQAAGDTIYF	TRBV6-5	-	-	TRBJ1-3
TGTGCCAGCAGCTTAGCGGTAGGGACAGGGGACCACAAGCAGTACTTC	CASSLAVGTGDHKQYF	TRBV11-1	-	TRBD1	TRBJ2-7
TGTGCCAGCAGTTTAAATCCAAAGGGCCAGTTCTTC	CASSLNPKGQFF	TRBV28	-	-	TRBJ2-1
TGTGCCAGTAATAAGGGACAGGGAAACAATCAGCCCCAGCATTTT	CASNKGQGNNQPQHF	TRBV19	-	TRBD1	TRBJ1-5
TGTGCCAGCAGCTTAGGAGCGGGAGTTGTGTATACGCAGTATTTT	CASSLGAGVVYTQYF	TRBV7-9	-	TRBD2	TRBJ2-3
TGTGCCACCGGGACTAGCGGGAGAAAGCCTGACCCCTACGAGCAGTACTTC	CATGTSGRKPDPYEQYF	TRBV19	-	TRBD2	TRBJ2-7
TGCGCCAGCAGCCAAGGAGGGGGGCGGGCGATCGGCGAGCAGTACTTC	CASSQGGGRAIGEQYF	TRBV4-1	-	-	TRBJ2-7
TGTGCCAGCAGTGAGCTGGGCCGGCAAGAGACCCAGTACTTC	CASSELGRQETQYF	TRBV6-1	-	-	TRBJ2-5
TGTGCCAGCACGAGGGCCCTTTGGACAGATACGCAGTATTTT	CASTRALWTDTQYF	TRBV9	-	-	TRBJ2-3
TGTGCCAGCAGTGAAAGTGGGGGGCCCCAGTACTTC	CASSESGGPQYF	TRBV2	-	-	TRBJ2-5
TGTGCCAGCAGACGGCGGGCCAGCTCCTACGAGCAGTACTTC	CASRRRASSYEQYF	TRBV7-2	few	-	TRBJ2-7
TGTGCCATCAGTGCGGACAGGGTGGCAGGAACCTACAATGAGCAGTTCTTC	CAISADRVAGTYNEQFF	TRBV10-3	-	TRBD1	TRBJ2-1
TGTGCCAGCAGCTTAGGGACTAGCGGGACCAATGAGCAGTTCTTC	CASSLGTSGTNEQFF	TRBV11-3	once	TRBD2	TRBJ2-1
TGTGCCAGTAGTACGGGACTGAGGAATGAGCAGTTCTTC	CASSTGLRNEQFF	TRBV19	-	-	TRBJ2-1
TGTGCCAGCAGCTTAACTAGCGAGACCTACGAGCAGTACTTC	CASSLTSETYEQYF	TRBV7-9	-	TRBD2	TRBJ2-7
TGCGCCAGCAGCCAAGCCCCCCCGGGCGCCTCTGGAAACACCATATATTTT	CASSQAPPGASGNTIYF	TRBV4-1	-	-	TRBJ1-3
TGTGCCAGTAGTATTTCCCAGGGCGTCTACGAGCAGTACTTC	CASSISQGVYEQYF	TRBV19	-	-	TRBJ2-7
TGTGCCAGTAGTATAATAGGCGGGAGGAGTAACACCGGGGAGCTGTTTTTT	CASSIIGGRSNTGELFF	TRBV19	few	TRBD2	TRBJ2-2
TGCGCCAGCAGCTTGCTTAGCGGCAATCCCACCGGGGAGCTGTTTTTT	CASSLLSGNPTGELFF	TRBV5-1	-	-	TRBJ2-2
TGCAGCGTTGAGGCCAGGGGCCCCTCCGGGGAGCTGTTTTTT	CSVEARGPSGELFF	TRBV29-1	-	-	TRBJ2-2
TGTGCCAGCAGCCCGCCCGGGGGGCGGTATCAGCCCCAGCATTTT	CASSPPGGRYQPQHF	TRBV7-9	-	-	TRBJ1-5
TGTGCCAGCAGCCAAGAGGTGGCAGTGTTTTCACCCCTCCACTTT	CASSQEVAVFSPLHF	TRBV3-1/TRBV3-2	-	-	TRBJ1-6
TGTGCCAGCAGTTTACTGGCGGGTGGGAACAATGAGCAGTTCTTC	CASSLLAGGNNEQFF	TRBV28	-	-	TRBJ2-1
TGTGCCAGCACTCCCCCCGGCTCCCAGGGACGGGAGCAGTACTTC	CASTPPGSQGREQYF	TRBV6-5	-	-	TRBJ2-7
TGTGCCAGCAGCGACCCTAGCGGGAGGGACTCCTACGAGCAGTACTTC	CASSDPSGRDSYEQYF	TRBV9	-	TRBD2	TRBJ2-7
TGTGCCAGTAGTTTTGGGGAATCCTCCTTCTACGAGCAGTACTTC	CASSFGESSFYEQYF	TRBV19	-	-	TRBJ2-7
TGTGCCACCAGCAGAGACGTGGGACGTCAAGAGCAGTACTTC	CATSRDVGRQEQYF	TRBV15	few	-	TRBJ2-7
TGTGCCAGCAGTACCGGAGGGAATGGCTACACCTTC	CASSTGGNGYTF	TRBV27	few	-	TRBJ1-2
TGTGCCAGTAGTATAGTTACCCCGGGTGGTGAGCAGTTCTTC	CASSIVTPGGEQFF	TRBV19	-	-	TRBJ2-1
TGTGCCACCAGTGATTTAGGACAGGGGGCGAATGAAAAACTGTTTTTT	CATSDLGQGANEKLFF	TRBV24-1	-	TRBD1	TRBJ1-4
TGTGCCAGCACCAAGCGGGGACAGGGACCCGAGACCCAGTACTTC	CASTKRGQGPETQYF	TRBV9	-	TRBD1	TRBJ2-5
TGTGCCAGTAGCACTAGCGGGATGACGACAGATACGCAGTATTTT	CASSTSGMTTDTQYF	TRBV19	-	TRBD2	TRBJ2-3
TGTGCCAGCAGGACGGCGGCGGATCATTCACCCCTCCACTTT	CASRTAADHSPLHF	TRBV2	-	-	TRBJ1-6
TGTGCCAGCAGTTTCCTCGGTGGAACTAATGAAAAACTGTTTTTT	CASSFLGGTNEKLFF	TRBV2	-	-	TRBJ1-4
TGTGCCAGTAGTATAGCTACAGGGGGAGGCAATGAGCAGTTCTTC	CASSIATGGGNEQFF	TRBV19	-	TRBD1	TRBJ2-1
TGTGCCAGCAGCCCCGGGACTAGCGTCTACAATGAGCAGTTCTTC	CASSPGTSVYNEQFF	TRBV11-2	-	TRBD2	TRBJ2-1
TGTGCCAGCAGCCGCCCCACAACTAACTATGGCTACACCTTC	CASSRPTTNYGYTF	TRBV5-4	-	-	TRBJ1-2